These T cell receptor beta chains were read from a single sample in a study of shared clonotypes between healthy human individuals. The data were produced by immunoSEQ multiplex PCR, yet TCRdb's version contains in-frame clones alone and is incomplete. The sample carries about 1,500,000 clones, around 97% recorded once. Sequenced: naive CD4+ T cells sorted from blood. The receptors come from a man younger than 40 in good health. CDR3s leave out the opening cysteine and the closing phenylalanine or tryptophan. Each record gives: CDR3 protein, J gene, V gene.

ASSSPRALMNTEAF,TRBJ1-1,TRBV6-6
ASSPATGEQY,TRBJ2-7,TRBV18
ASSFGGGPGETQY,TRBJ2-5,TRBV5-4
ASSRSRRQGNHEQF,TRBJ2-1,TRBV18
ASSAPRGSGNQPQH,TRBJ1-5,TRBV19
ASSVSGTQY,TRBJ2-3,TRBV9
ASSLAPGGETEAF,TRBJ1-1,TRBV5-4
ASSPGTEYGYT,TRBJ1-2,TRBV19
ASSSGDRRDGYT,TRBJ1-2,TRBV5-4
ASSIGSGNPQF,TRBJ2-1,TRBV19
ASRAASYNEQF,TRBJ2-1,TRBV11-2
ASSLLPDDRAAF,TRBJ1-1,TRBV28
ASSPGLAGVAYEQY,TRBJ2-7,TRBV18
ASSRDRGYQETQY,TRBJ2-5,TRBV28
ASTRDPVPEQY,TRBJ2-7,TRBV2
ASSSYRPVNAEAF,TRBJ1-1,TRBV5-6
ASSLIQGVGEAF,TRBJ1-1,TRBV6-6